This is a list of T cell receptor beta chains from one sample in a study of blood T cell repertoires in COVID-19. Using immunoSEQ multiplex PCR, the repertoire was profiled, and TCRdb retains in-frame clones only, with some absent. The table has tens of thousands of clones, around 83% seen once; the top ten hold 10%. Sequenced input: peripheral blood. The receptors stem from a man aged 50 or older with COVID-19, enrolled during active disease. Both conserved end residues are part of each CDR3. The D gene is left open where the match is weak. The size field is filled for only some rows; it gives once, few, many or a size class.

D | J | V | size | DNA | CDR3
. | TRBJ2-7 | TRBV10-3 | . | TGTGCCATCAACACAGGGAATAGCGAGCAGTACTTC | CAINTGNSEQYF
. | TRBJ1-3 | TRBV4-2 | . | TGTGCCAGCAGCCAAGAAGGGACTTCCCCTGCAAACACCATATATTTT | CASSQEGTSPANTIYF
. | TRBJ2-5 | TRBV11-2 | . | TGTGCCAGCAGCTTCTCAGAGACCCAGTACTTC | CASSFSETQYF
. | TRBJ1-2 | TRBV5-6 | . | TGTGCCAGCAGCGTGACATATTCTGGCTACACCTTC | CASSVTYSGYTF
TRBD2 | TRBJ2-7 | TRBV18 | few | TGTGCCAGCTCCGTGAACGCGGGAGCCCAGTACTTC | CASSVNAGAQYF
TRBD1 | TRBJ1-1 | TRBV5-1 | . | TGCGCCAGCAGCCCAGGGACAGCCGGTGAAGCTTTCTTT | CASSPGTAGEAFF
TRBD2 | TRBJ2-2 | TRBV9 | . | TGTGCCAGCAGCCCTACCCCGGGGGGCGGGGAGCTGTTTTTT | CASSPTPGGGELFF
TRBD2 | TRBJ2-1 | TRBV19 | . | TGTGCCACCACAGGCGGGAGTAGGGACAATGAGCAGTTCTTC | CATTGGSRDNEQFF
TRBD2 | TRBJ2-7 | TRBV28 | . | TGTGCCAGCAGTTTATGGCGGGAGCTCAAGGGGGAGCAGTACTTC | CASSLWRELKGEQYF
. | TRBJ1-3 | TRBV9 | . | TGTGCCAGCTCGGATCTAGCTGGAAACACCATATATTTT | CASSDLAGNTIYF
. | TRBJ1-6 | TRBV4-1 | once | TGCGCCAGCAGCTTTACTCACGACATCTCCTTTAATTCACCCCTCCACTTT | CASSFTHDISFNSPLHF
. | TRBJ1-1 | TRBV18 | . | TGTGCCAGCTCACGCCCCCCCCAGGGTGGTATCACTGAAGCTTTCTTT | CASSRPPQGGITEAFF
TRBD1 | TRBJ1-5 | TRBV6-4 | . | TGTGCCAGCAGTGAGACAGGGGGGGAACAGCCCCAGCATTTT | CASSETGGEQPQHF
. | TRBJ1-1 | TRBV15 | . | TGTGCCACCAGCAGAGATCTAAGGGGCACTGAAGCTTTCTTT | CATSRDLRGTEAFF
TRBD2 | TRBJ2-2 | TRBV27 | . | TGTGCCAGCACCCAAAGGGTGGTAGCGGGATACACCGGGGAGCTGTTTTTT | CASTQRVVAGYTGELFF
. | TRBJ1-5 | TRBV28 | . | TGTGCCAGCAGCCCCCACAGGGATTCGGCAAGGCAGCCCCAGCATTTT | CASSPHRDSARQPQHF
. | TRBJ1-2 | TRBV4-3 | . | TGCGCCAGCAGCCAAGGCGACGGAGCTAACTATGGCTACACCTTC | CASSQGDGANYGYTF
TRBD2 | TRBJ2-1 | TRBV9 | . | TGTGCCAGCAGCGTGGGGACTAGCGGACCTTACTCCTACAATGAGCAGTTCTTC | CASSVGTSGPYSYNEQFF
. | TRBJ1-5 | TRBV12-3/TRBV12-4 | . | TGTGCCAGCAGCCAAGGGGAGGGTCAGCCCCAGCATTTT | CASSQGEGQPQHF
. | TRBJ2-1 | TRBV12-3/TRBV12-4 | . | TGTGCCAGCAGACCCGGAGGGCCGAATGAGCAGTTCTTC | CASRPGGPNEQFF
. | TRBJ1-2 | TRBV21-1 | . | TGTGCCAGCAGCAAAGAGACAGGGAAGGATGGCTACACCTTC | CASSKETGKDGYTF